This passage covers 32 T cell receptor beta chains from one sample sequenced in a study of blood T cell repertoires in COVID-19 (dated by TCRdb to 2020 to 2021). Libraries were made using the immunoSEQ multiplex PCR assay. Held by TCRdb, this immuneACCESS table contains in-frame sequences only and omits some clones. Under half of the omission traces to an unresolved V gene where checked; the cause of the rest is unknown. The sample has approximately 250,000 clones on record, 86% of them singletons. The ten largest clonotypes hold 5.5% to 6% of the sample. Sequencing was carried out using peripheral blood. The source of these receptors is an elderly woman with COVID-19, enrolled during active disease.

The chain combines TRBV19 with TRBJ1-3; 7 bases match TRBD1. This CDR3 contains 14 residues. Germline loops: CDR1 LNHDA, CDR2 SQIVND (reference sequence). The trim removed 9 bases at V and 2 bases at J, leaving 7 bases unmatched. The CDR3 DNA reads TGTGCCAGCCAGCAGGGGGTAACTGGAAACACCATATATTTT. Its translation is CASQQGVTGNTIYF.

This chain links TRBV18 with TRBJ2-1, with 9 bases fitting TRBD1. The CDR3 totals 16 residues. The ends lost 4 bases at V and 7 bases at J; junction bases unmatched: 11. Germline V CDR1 and CDR2: KGHSH, LQKENI. CDR3 residues: CASSQIPGQGGNEQFF. In nucleotides, the CDR3 is TGTGCCAGCTCACAAATTCCGGGACAGGGAGGAAATGAGCAGTTCTTC.

CDR3 in amino acids: CASRTTGLSNQPQHF. For the CDR3, the DNA is TGTGCCAGTAGGACGACAGGGCTGAGCAATCAGCCCCAGCATTTT. V is TRBV19 and J is TRBJ1-5; 7 bases agree with TRBD1. The germline CDR1 and CDR2 sequences are LNHDA and SQIVND (reference sequence). Losses at the gene ends were 6 bases for V and 1 base for J; bases not matched to a gene: 6. The length of the CDR3 is 15 residues.

J is TRBJ1-6 and V is TRBV9, with 11 bases identical to TRBD1. V lost 3 bases, J lost 10 bases, and 6 bases stayed unmatched. This CDR3 contains 15 residues. The germline V gene encodes CDR1 SGDLS and CDR2 YYNGEE. CDR3 DNA sequence: TGTGCCAGCAGCGGATCAGGACAGGGGGCCTCACCCCTCCACTTT. Amino acids: CASSGSGQGASPLHF.

The CDR3 protein is CASSINTGRTDTQYF. The CDR3, as DNA: TGTGCCAGTAGTATAAATACGGGGAGGACAGATACGCAGTATTTT. This chain connects TRBV19 to TRBJ2-3; TRBD2 might be the D (6 bases). The germline V gene has CDR1 LNHDA and CDR2 SQIVND (reference sequence). Trimming left V 2 bases short and J 3 bases short, with 12 bases between. This CDR3 region has 15 residues.

The rearrangement uses TRBV30 and TRBJ1-2, with a weak D call TRBD1 (5 bases). The V gene lost 0 bases and the J gene lost 6 bases, with 26 bases spanning the gap. CDR1 is GTSNPN, CDR2 SVGIG, per germline (reference sequence). CDR3 length: 18 residues. DNA for the CDR3: TGTGCCTGGAGTGTACGCCGTTTGGAGGGACGGTCTCGGGATGGCTACACCTTC. Translating gives CAWSVRRLEGRSRDGYTF. The complete variable domain, with remaining parts taken from reference TRBV30 and TRBJ1-2, reads SQTIHQWPATLVQPVGSPLSLECTVEGTSNPNLYWYRQAAGRGLQLLFYSVGIGQISSEVPQNLSASRPQDRQFILSSKKLLLSDSGFYLCAWSVRRLEGRSRDGYTFGSGTRLTVV.

The chain is built from TRBV30 and TRBJ1-4, with a weak D call TRBD1 (5 bases). The CDR3 has 13 residues. V was shortened by 3 bases and J by 8 bases, with 13 bases between the two germline ends. CDR1 GTSNPN and CDR2 SVGIG come from the germline V gene (reference sequence). CDR3 region: CAWRQGFGEKLFF. CDR3 nucleotide sequence: TGTGCCTGGAGGCAGGGTTTTGGGGAAAAACTGTTTTTT.

The chain recombines TRBV15 with TRBJ1-6; D not certain. The V and J ends lost 1 base and 5 bases respectively, with 12 bases between them. Per the germline V gene, CDR1 is LNHNV and CDR2 is YYDKDF (reference sequence). The length of the CDR3 is 16 residues. CDR3 DNA: TGTGCCACCAGCAGAGGGACCGGGGTGAATAATTCACCCCTCCACTTT. This sequence encodes CATSRGTGVNNSPLHF.

This clone has only one observation. The chain links TRBV5-4 to TRBJ2-7; 7 bases fit TRBD1. The trim removed 5 bases at V and 6 bases at J, leaving 8 bases unmatched. This CDR3 comprises 13 residues. CDR1 is SGHNT and CDR2 is YYREEE in the germline V gene (reference sequence). CDR3 nucleotide sequence: TGTGCCAGCAGACCCGGACAGGTCCGCGAGCAGTACTTC. Amino acid sequence: CASRPGQVREQYF.

The chain recombines TRBV5-1 with TRBJ2-3; the match to TRBD2 covers 10 bases. J gave up 2 bases and V 2 bases, and 2 bases lay outside the gene matches. The CDR3 has 15 residues. Germline CDR1 and CDR2: SGHRS and YFSETQ. The CDR3 spells CASSFLAGATDTQYF. In nucleotides, the CDR3 is TGCGCCAGCAGCTTTCTAGCGGGAGCCACAGATACGCAGTATTTT.

This clone was counted only a few times. The genes are TRBV7-8 and TRBJ1-2, with 7 nucleotides matching TRBD1. The germline V gene has CDR1 SGHVS and CDR2 FQNEAQ. Trimming cost V 3 bases and J 6 bases; bases outside gene matches: 4. The CDR3 length is 13 residues. The CDR3 DNA follows: TGTGCCAGCAGCTTCGACAGGGTCGATGGCTACACCTTC. Protein sequence: CASSFDRVDGYTF.

The chain carries TRBV28 and TRBJ1-5; 8 nucleotides line up with TRBD1. Trimming cost V 6 bases and J 1 base; bases outside gene matches: 5. This CDR3 spans 15 amino acids. Germline V CDR1 and CDR2: MDHEN, SYDVKM. CDR3 in DNA: TGTGCCAGCAGGACACAGGGGGAAAGCAATCAGCCCCAGCATTTT. Translation: CASRTQGESNQPQHF.

The chain links TRBV18 to TRBJ1-4; 9 nucleotides align to TRBD1. The CDR3 spans 15 residues. Germline-derived CDR1 and CDR2 are KGHSH and LQKENI. V gave up 3 bases and J gave up 2 bases; unmatched junction bases: 1. In DNA, the CDR3 is TGTGCCAGCTCACCGGGACAGGGCACTAATGAAAAACTGTTTTTT. Translating gives CASSPGQGTNEKLFF.

V is TRBV7-3 and J is TRBJ1-1, with D hard to call. The length of the CDR3 is 15 residues. The germline V gene has CDR1 SGHTA and CDR2 FQGTGA. The ends were cut back, 0 bases at V and 5 bases at J, with 13 bases in the middle. The CDR3 coding sequence is TGTGCCAGCAGCTTAACGTCAGCTCCGGGGACTGAAGCTTTCTTT. Encoded protein: CASSLTSAPGTEAFF.

V and J are TRBV4-2 and TRBJ2-2, with 12 bases matching TRBD2. CDR1 and CDR2 (germline): LGHNA, YNFKEQ. The junction had 4 bases not matched to a gene; V was cut back by 2 bases and J by 6 bases. The CDR3 is 16 amino acids. CDR3: CASSQTSGGQSGELFF. As DNA, the CDR3 is TGTGCCAGCAGCCAAACTAGCGGGGGGCAGTCCGGGGAGCTGTTTTTT.

The CDR3 nucleotides are TGTGCCAGCAGCCAAGAAAGGGGTACTGGAAACACCATATATTTT. Translating it yields CASSQERGTGNTIYF. The chain uses TRBV4-2 and TRBJ1-3, with a tentative D call TRBD1 (5 bases). Germline-derived CDR1 and CDR2 are LGHNA and YNFKEQ. The V end lost 0 bases, the J end lost 2 bases, and 8 bases lay between the germline ends. The CDR3 is made up of 15 amino acids.

The rearrangement uses TRBV6-2 or TRBV6-3 and TRBJ2-3, with D perhaps TRBD2 (6 bases). CDR1 is MNHEY, CDR2 SVGEGT, per germline. This CDR3 region has 13 residues. The germline V and J ends were trimmed by 2 bases and 10 bases, with 13 bases remaining between them. This CDR3 reads CASSYEGGTAQYF. The CDR3 nucleotides are TGTGCCAGCAGTTACGAGGGCGGGACGGCGCAGTATTTT.

This clone was detected once. This sequence joins TRBV19 and TRBJ2-3; D perhaps matches TRBD2 (6 bases). CDR3 length: 14 residues. Trimming cost V 4 bases and J 5 bases, with 13 bases left between them. CDR1 is LNHDA and CDR2 is SQIVND in the germline V gene (reference sequence). The chain's CDR3 is CASSRGLGGDTQYF. DNA for the CDR3: TGTGCCAGTAGTAGGGGACTGGGGGGAGATACGCAGTATTTT.

For this clone: Other DNA sequences in this specimen translate into the identical CDR3. The chain combines TRBV4-2 with TRBJ2-1, with 11 bases aligning to TRBD2. With 0 bases clipped from V and 4 bases from J, the junction kept 2 bases outside the gene matches. The CDR3 has 16 residues. Germline CDR1 and CDR2: LGHNA and YNFKEQ. The CDR3 bases are TGTGCCAGCAGCCAAGATCTAGCGGGGGGATACAATGAGCAGTTCTTC. Translating gives CASSQDLAGGYNEQFF.

Points on this clone: A junction boundary mismatches the germline segment, possibly from a read error. The chain couples TRBV18 to TRBJ1-2; the D gene is possibly TRBD1 (6 bases). CDR3 length: 14 residues. Germline lookup yields CDR1 KGHSH and CDR2 LQKENI. CDR3 sequence (DNA): TGTGCCAGCTCAATGGGACAACCTAACTACGGCTACACCTTC. Protein: CASSMGQPNYGYTF. The whole variable domain, filled in from reference TRBV18 and TRBJ1-2, reads NAGVMQNPRHLVRRRGQEARLRCSPMKGHSHVYWYRQLPEEGLKFMVYLQKENIIDESGMPKERFSAEFPKEGPSILRIQQVVRGDSAAYFCASSMGQPNYGYTFGSGTRLTVV.

This clone occurred a few times. V and J are TRBV10-3 and TRBJ1-1; D ambiguous. V lost 3 bases and J 1 base, leaving 15 bases between the germline ends. CDR3 length: 16 amino acids. Germline V gives CDR1 ENHRY, CDR2 SYGVKD. The CDR3 region has the DNA TGTGCCATCAGTGATTCCCTGACATCGAAGAACACTGAAGCTTTCTTT. It translates to CAISDSLTSKNTEAFF.

This clone was counted a single time. V is TRBV24-1 and J is TRBJ2-2; 9 bases agree with TRBD1. The ends lost 4 bases at V and 7 bases at J; junction bases unmatched: 12. Germline lookup yields CDR1 KGHDR and CDR2 SFDVKD. The CDR3 loop spans 17 amino acids. DNA of the CDR3: TGTGCCACCAGTGACCCTGCCGGGACAGGGAGAATCGGGGAGCTGTTTTTT. Translating gives CATSDPAGTGRIGELFF.

V gene TRBV2 combines with J gene TRBJ1-1; D is possibly TRBD1 (6 bases). There are 14 residues in the CDR3. Germline CDR1 and CDR2: SNHLY and FYNNEI. V was pared by 4 bases and J by 3 bases, with 12 bases between. CDR3 nucleotides: TGTGCCAGCAGTGCCTCAACAGGGCACACTGAAGCTTTCTTT. It yields the protein CASSASTGHTEAFF.

This clone was seen only a few times. The chain is built from TRBV12-1 and TRBJ1-2; the table gives TRBD1 as D, unverified against the DNA. TRBV12-1 is a pseudogene. This CDR3 comprises 16 residues. The CDR3 protein is CASSLQTGQELGGYTF. CDR3 bases: TGTGCCAGCAGCTTGCAAACAGGACAGGAGCTCGGGGGCTACACCTTC.

This rearrangement joins TRBV4-1 to TRBJ1-1; weak D call: TRBD1 (5 bases). Looked up from germline, CDR1 is MGHRA and CDR2 is YSYEKL. The CDR3 contains 15 residues. Between the trimmed V and J ends, which lost 0 bases and 6 bases, there was a span of 14 bases. DNA for the CDR3: TGCGCCAGCAGCCAAGAAGCAGGGTATAACCCTGAAGCTTTCTTT. It translates to CASSQEAGYNPEAFF.

V gene TRBV11-3 combines with J gene TRBJ2-2, with a weak D call TRBD1 (6 bases). This CDR3 spans 15 amino acids. CDR1 is SGHNT and CDR2 is YENEEA in the germline V gene. Trimming shortened V by 4 bases and J by 2 bases, and 11 bases separated the two germline ends. CDR3 residues: CASSSGQTNTGELFF. The DNA for the CDR3 is TGTGCCAGCAGCTCAGGACAGACAAACACCGGGGAGCTGTTTTTT. The variable domain in full, with the rest retrieved from reference TRBV11-3 and TRBJ2-2, is EAGVVQSPRYKIIEKKQPVAFWCNPISGHNTLYWYLQNLGQGPELLIRYENEEAVDDSQLPKDRFSAERLKGVDSTLKIQPAELGDSAVYLCASSSGQTNTGELFFGEGSRLTVL.

This chain connects TRBV27 to TRBJ1-2, with a weak D call TRBD1 (5 bases). The CDR3 spans 14 residues. The germline gives CDR1 MNHEY, CDR2 SMNVEV (reference sequence). Trimming left V 3 bases short and J 5 bases short, with 13 bases between. CDR3 sequence reads: CASSLTAGGYGYTF. The CDR3, as DNA: TGTGCCAGCAGTTTGACAGCCGGAGGGTATGGCTACACCTTC.

Here the CDR3 DNA reads TGTGCCAGCTCAAATTCACAGGCGATAGATAATTCACCCCTCCACTTT. It translates to CASSNSQAIDNSPLHF. The chain carries TRBV18 and TRBJ1-6; a weak D match, TRBD1 (5 bases). Per the germline V gene, CDR1 is KGHSH and CDR2 is LQKENI. V dropped 5 bases and J dropped 5 bases, with 16 bases sitting between them. The CDR3 length is 16 residues.

V is TRBV10-3 and J is TRBJ1-1, with TRBD1 as a possible D gene (5 bases). The CDR3 is 14 residues long. Germline V gene sequence: CDR1 ENHRY, CDR2 SYGVKD. V dropped 2 bases and J dropped 7 bases, with 14 bases sitting between them. CDR3 DNA: TGTGCCATCAGTGAGAGGGGAACAGAATATGAAGCTTTCTTT. Translation gives CAISERGTEYEAFF.

V is TRBV24-1 and J is TRBJ1-2, with 11 bases aligning to TRBD1. V gave up 4 bases and J gave up 6 bases; unmatched junction bases: 6. In germline, CDR1 is KGHDR, CDR2 SFDVKD. This CDR3 region has 15 residues. CDR3 protein: CATSEWDRGIDGYTF. Written as DNA, the CDR3 is TGTGCCACCAGTGAATGGGACAGGGGGATCGATGGCTACACCTTC.

This clone was seen only a few times. The chain recombines TRBV5-8 with TRBJ2-3; 7 nucleotides line up with TRBD2. There are 15 residues in the CDR3. Germline V gene lookup returns CDR1 SGHTS and CDR2 YDEGEE. Germline trimming cut 5 bases from V and 3 bases from J; bases unmatched to any gene: 9. The DNA of the CDR3 is TGTGCCAGCAGTCATTCTGGCGGGGGTACAGATACGCAGTATTTT. It yields the protein CASSHSGGGTDTQYF.

The chain is built from TRBV6-5 and TRBJ1-1, with 9 bases that match TRBD1. V trimming: 4 bases; J trimming: 1 base; junction bases outside the gene matches: 4. The CDR3 has 15 residues. Germline values: CDR1 MNHEY, CDR2 SVGAGI. CDR3 amino acids: CASSSTTGGNTEAFF. The CDR3 DNA reads TGTGCCAGCAGTTCGACGACAGGGGGGAACACTGAAGCTTTCTTT.